This record looks at one T cell receptor beta chain sequence and its context. Its antigen remains unidentified. One end of the junction fails to match germline, which may point to a read error. The sample comes from a study of neurological immune-mediated disorders. Overall study findings and caveats: The expanded clones of different subjects shared no CDR3 amino acid sequences (suggesting private repertoires in all groups).

Over 180 million TCR-beta sequences, together covering 15-18 subjects, were produced by every individual sequencing run that was carried out. TCRdb recomputed calls from the 5' RACE reads with MiXCR, one row per CDR3 protein. The sample lists 70,000 or so distinct CDR3 sequences; 4% to 6% were seen once. Germline V lookup: CDR1 MNHEY, CDR2 SMNVEV (reference sequence). The CDR3 is 13 residues long. The rearrangement joins TRBV27 to TRBJ1-6; D not resolved. Material for sequencing was PBMCs. The sequence was obtained from a woman under 40 with multiple sclerosis. The CDR3 reads CASREALGSPLNF. CDR3 DNA: TGTGCCAGCAGGGAGGCATTGGGGTCACCCCTCAACTTT.